The source of this TCR beta chain is a study of monozygotic twins with cystic fibrosis. The CDR3 extends over 13 amino acids. The V gene's germline CDR1 is KGHSH and CDR2 LQKENI. Deletions cut 6 bases from V and 4 bases from J, with 12 bases between. The protocol was immunoSEQ multiplex PCR, while the TCRdb copy is restricted to in-frame clones and leaves out a portion. The table shows over 30,000 clones, with approximately 65% occurring only once. The TCR was taken from a girl between 10 and 17 years old with cystic fibrosis. The chain employs TRBV18 and TRBJ1-1; D perhaps matches TRBD1 (5 bases). The sequenced sample consisted of blood. CDR3 protein: CASSGGGRTEAFF. The CDR3 DNA reads TGTGCCAGCTCGGGGGGGGGACGCACTGAAGCTTTCTTT.